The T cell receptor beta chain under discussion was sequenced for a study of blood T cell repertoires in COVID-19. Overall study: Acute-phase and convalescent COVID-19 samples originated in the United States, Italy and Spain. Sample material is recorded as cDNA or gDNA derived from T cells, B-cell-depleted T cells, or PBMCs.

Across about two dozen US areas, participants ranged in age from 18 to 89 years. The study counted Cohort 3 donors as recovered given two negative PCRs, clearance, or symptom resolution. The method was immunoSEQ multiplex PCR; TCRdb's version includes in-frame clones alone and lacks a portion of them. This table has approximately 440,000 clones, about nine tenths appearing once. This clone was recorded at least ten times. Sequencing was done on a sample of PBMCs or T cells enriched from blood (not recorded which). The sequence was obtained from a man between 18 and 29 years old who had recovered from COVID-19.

The CDR3 DNA sequence: TGCGCCAGCAGTGATTCCGGACAGGGGCAGCCCCAGCATTTT. The encoded protein is CASSDSGQGQPQHF. V gene TRBV10-1 combines with J gene TRBJ1-5; 9 bases line up with TRBD1. CDR1 WNHNN and CDR2 SYGVQD come from the germline V gene (reference sequence). Trimming took 3 bases from V and 7 from J; bases not matched to a gene: 4. The CDR3 spans 14 residues.